The 11 T cell receptor beta chains reported below all come from one sample, sequenced in a study of cytomegalovirus exposure and HLA in healthy donors. Primers included in the PCR were 60 Vbeta and 13 Jbeta primers. Sequenced by immunoSEQ multiplex PCR; TCRdb stores in-frame clones only, minus some. This sample has 90,000 to 150,000 clones, with about 70% found just once. Sequencing used PBMCs. Receptors were obtained from a woman aged 40 to 50 in good health and CMV-seropositive.

This chain joins TRBV5-1 and TRBJ1-1; D might be TRBD1 (6 bases). CDR1 is SGHRS and CDR2 is YFSETQ in the germline V gene. This CDR3 is built from 14 residues. With 3 bases removed from V and 0 bases from J, the gap between germline ends came to 9 bases. CDR3 coding DNA: TGCGCCAGCAGCTGGGGGACAATGAACACTGAAGCTTTCTTT. Amino acid sequence: CASSWGTMNTEAFF. Complete variable domain (other parts from reference TRBV5-1 and TRBJ1-1): KAGVTQTPRYLIKTRGQQVTLSCSPISGHRSVSWYQQTPGQGLQFLFEYFSETQRNKGNFPGRFSGRQFSNSRSEMNVSTLELGDSALYLCASSWGTMNTEAFFGQGTRLTVV.

This clone was detected only a few times. This CDR3 is also generated by other DNA sequences in the sample. The rearrangement uses TRBV5-1 and TRBJ1-5; D uncertain. The CDR3 length is 14 residues. Germline values: CDR1 SGHRS, CDR2 YFSETQ. Deletions cut 0 bases from V and 4 bases from J, with 8 bases between. CDR3 nucleotide sequence: TGCGCCAGCAGCTTGGACGGAGGAAATCAGCCCCAGCATTTT. Its protein product is CASSLDGGNQPQHF.

This chain joins TRBV9 and TRBJ1-2, with D perhaps TRBD1 (5 bases). CDR1 is SGDLS and CDR2 is YYNGEE in the germline V gene. V was clipped by 4 bases and J by 6 bases, with 19 bases between them. The CDR3 covers 15 residues. CDR3 amino acids: CASSPRFRVFDGYTF. The CDR3 DNA reads as TGTGCCAGCAGCCCGCGATTCAGGGTGTTCGATGGCTACACCTTC.

The V call is TRBV19, the J call TRBJ2-1; TRBD1 might be the D (5 bases). The germline V and J ends were trimmed by 6 bases and 0 bases, with 15 bases remaining between them. This CDR3 is built from 16 residues. The germline V gene has CDR1 LNHDA and CDR2 SQIVND (reference sequence). Here the CDR3 DNA reads TGTGCCAGTAGGAGTCAGGGTTTTAGCTCCTACAATGAGCAGTTCTTC. Translation gives CASRSQGFSSYNEQFF.

The V gene is TRBV7-9, the J gene TRBJ2-1, with D tentatively TRBD2 (6 bases). The length of the CDR3 is 16 residues. The germline V gene has CDR1 SEHNR and CDR2 FQNEAQ (reference sequence). V was clipped by 2 bases and J by 1 base, with 12 bases between them. Here the CDR3 DNA reads TGTGCCAGCAGCTTAACGGGAGACAGTTCCTACAATGAGCAGTTCTTC. Its translation is CASSLTGDSSYNEQFF.

The V gene is TRBV7-8, the J gene TRBJ2-7, with D maybe TRBD1 (6 bases). This CDR3 is built from 13 residues. Between the trimmed V and J ends, which lost 4 bases and 7 bases, there was a span of 14 bases. CDR1 and CDR2 from the germline V gene are SGHVS and FQNEAQ. The CDR3 DNA reads as TGTGCCAGCAGCTCGGGACATCCGGAAGAGCAGTACTTC. Translating it yields CASSSGHPEEQYF.

This chain joins TRBV16 and TRBJ1-2; 11 bases agree with TRBD1. CDR1 KGHSY and CDR2 FQNENV come from the germline V gene. Trimming took 4 bases from V and 4 from J; bases not matched to a gene: 5. CDR3 length: 15 residues. The CDR3 nucleotides are TGTGCCAGCAGCCCGGGACAGGGGGTCGGCTATGGCTACACCTTC. The encoded protein is CASSPGQGVGYGYTF.

This clone has a single count. The CDR3: CASSWRLDTQYF. CDR3 nucleotides: TGCGCCAGCAGCTGGAGGCTTGATACGCAGTATTTT. The chain employs TRBV5-1 and TRBJ2-3, with a weak D call TRBD2 (5 bases). The CDR3 covers 12 residues. V dropped 3 bases and J dropped 6 bases, with 8 bases sitting between them. Germline loops: CDR1 SGHRS, CDR2 YFSETQ.

CDR3 sequence reads: CASSLTGDSGELFF. Written as DNA, the CDR3 is TGTGCCAGCAGCTTAACCGGTGACAGCGGGGAGCTGTTTTTT. The genes are TRBV7-9 and TRBJ2-2; D is perhaps TRBD1 (5 bases). This CDR3 is built from 14 residues. The germline CDR1 and CDR2 sequences are SEHNR and FQNEAQ (reference sequence). Between the trimmed V and J ends, which lost 2 bases and 7 bases, there was a span of 11 bases.

The chain is built from TRBV7-9 and TRBJ1-5; TRBD1 agrees at 8 bases. From germline, CDR1 is SEHNR and CDR2 FQNEAQ (reference sequence). This CDR3 has 15 residues. Unmatched junction bases numbered 8, after V lost 5 bases and J lost 5 bases. CDR3 loop: CASSPFQGAHQPQHF. The CDR3 coding sequence is TGTGCCAGCAGCCCTTTTCAGGGGGCCCATCAGCCCCAGCATTTT.

This chain uses TRBV6-1 with TRBJ2-3, with D tentatively TRBD2 (6 bases). There are 15 residues in the CDR3. V was shortened by 2 bases and J by 1 base, with 10 bases between the two germline ends. The germline V gene has CDR1 MNHNS and CDR2 SASEGT. The CDR3 sequence: CASSEKVAGTDTQYF. The CDR3 DNA follows: TGTGCCAGCAGTGAAAAGGTAGCGGGCACAGATACGCAGTATTTT.